The source of this TCR beta chain is a study of cytomegalovirus exposure and HLA in healthy donors. The study's findings and limits: Reports described diagnosis of cytomegalovirus status by the classifier as highly specific and sensitive. It was confirmed in vitro that a few of the CMV-associated chains were specific for CMV antigens. The study flagged roughly 160 TCR beta chains as cytomegalovirus-associated.

The germline V gene has CDR1 SGHRS and CDR2 YFSETQ. This CDR3 contains 15 residues. V lost 4 bases, J lost 0 bases, and 8 bases lay in between. Measured with immunoSEQ multiplex PCR; TCRdb has only the in-frame clones, and not every one. The sample consists of approximately 160,000 clones, nearly 90% of them appearing once. The donors were part of the validation cohort of roughly 110 subjects. That cohort was separate from the first cohort, which comprised fewer than 800 subjects. In regard to this clone: What it recognizes is unknown.

This receptor was identified in a woman younger than 30 in good health and CMV-seropositive. This chain connects TRBV5-1 to TRBJ2-6; D unresolved. Sequencing was performed on PBMCs. DNA for the CDR3: TGCGCCAGCAGCCAACAGAGCTCTGGGGCCAACGTCCTGACTTTC. Translating gives CASSQQSSGANVLTF.